This TCR beta chain was captured in a study of T-cell memory formation after mild COVID-19. Study observations and caveats: The CD4+ clones that contracted clustered mainly within CM and EM, and the CD8+ clones concentrated in EMRA.

With regard to this clonotype: The antigen remains undetermined.

With V trimmed by 5 bases and J by 4 bases, 14 bases remained unmatched. The CDR3 is made up of 16 amino acids. Germline-derived CDR1 and CDR2 are SQVTM and ANQGSEA. With constant-segment primers, 5'RACE yielded cDNA libraries of TCR alpha and TCR beta that carried sample barcodes and UMIs. TCRdb analysed the 5' RACE reads with MiXCR anew, one entry per CDR3 protein. The sample has about 560,000 distinct CDR3 sequences; around 15% are singletons. This chain joins TRBV29-1 and TRBJ1-1; 9 bases line up with TRBD1. This clonotype was sampled from an adult woman who had mild COVID-19 (a few samples of this study predate the infection). Cell type and time point are not known. Sequenced sample: PBMCs or a T cell subset sorted from them (not recorded which). The CDR3 is CSVSLGTGRGSTEAFF. Written as DNA, the CDR3 is TGCAGCGTTTCACTCGGGACAGGGAGAGGGAGCACTGAAGCTTTCTTT.